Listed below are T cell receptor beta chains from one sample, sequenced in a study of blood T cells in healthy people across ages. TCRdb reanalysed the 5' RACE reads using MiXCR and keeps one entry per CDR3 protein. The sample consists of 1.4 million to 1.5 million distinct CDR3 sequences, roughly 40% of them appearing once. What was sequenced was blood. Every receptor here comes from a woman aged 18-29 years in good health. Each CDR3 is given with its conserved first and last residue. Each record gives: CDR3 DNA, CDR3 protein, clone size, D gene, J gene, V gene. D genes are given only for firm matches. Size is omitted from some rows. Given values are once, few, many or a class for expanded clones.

CDR3nt: TGTGCCAGCAGCCTGACCCAAACCTCCACCGGGGAGCTGTTTTTT
CDR3aa: CASSLTQTSTGELFF
abundance: .
d_gene: .
j_gene: TRBJ2-2
v_gene: TRBV5-8

CDR3nt: TGCGCCAGCAGCCAAGAAAGCTATTCCGGTGAGCAGTACTTC
CDR3aa: CASSQESYSGEQYF
abundance: .
d_gene: .
j_gene: TRBJ2-7
v_gene: TRBV4-1

CDR3nt: TGCGCCAGCAGCTGCGGAGGACAGGGGAGTGGCGAGCAGTACTTC
CDR3aa: CASSCGGQGSGEQYF
abundance: .
d_gene: TRBD1
j_gene: TRBJ2-7
v_gene: TRBV5-1

CDR3nt: TGCAGTGCTAGCGTGTACAGGGGGCTCTCTGGGGAGACCCAGTACTTC
CDR3aa: CSASVYRGLSGETQYF
abundance: few
d_gene: TRBD1
j_gene: TRBJ2-5
v_gene: TRBV20-1

CDR3nt: TGCAGTGCTAGAGAGGGTGGTCAAGGTCAGCCCCAGCATTTT
CDR3aa: CSAREGGQGQPQHF
abundance: few
d_gene: .
j_gene: TRBJ1-5
v_gene: TRBV20-1

CDR3nt: TGCAGTGCTAGAGACCTGGGACAGAGTTTCGAGCAGTACTTC
CDR3aa: CSARDLGQSFEQYF
abundance: .
d_gene: TRBD1
j_gene: TRBJ2-7
v_gene: TRBV20-1

CDR3nt: TGTGCCAGCAGCCAAACTACGTACAATGAGCAGTTCTTC
CDR3aa: CASSQTTYNEQFF
abundance: few
d_gene: .
j_gene: TRBJ2-1
v_gene: TRBV16

CDR3nt: TGCGCCAGCAGCCCCAAAACCGGGACGGGGCCCTACGAGCAGTACTTC
CDR3aa: CASSPKTGTGPYEQYF
abundance: .
d_gene: .
j_gene: TRBJ2-7
v_gene: TRBV5-1

CDR3nt: TGTGCCAGCAACCAGGAAGGGGGCTCTGGCTACACCTTC
CDR3aa: CASNQEGGSGYTF
abundance: few
d_gene: TRBD1
j_gene: TRBJ1-2
v_gene: TRBV12-3/TRBV12-4

CDR3nt: TGTGCCAGCAGCCCCGAGGTCCAACTCCTATCAGGTTCCGATACGCAGTATTTT
CDR3aa: CASSPEVQLLSGSDTQYF
abundance: .
d_gene: .
j_gene: TRBJ2-3
v_gene: TRBV7-9

CDR3nt: TGCAGTGCTAGAGATATTACGGGGGGGCGCGGGGGCACAGATACGCAGTATTTT
CDR3aa: CSARDITGGRGGTDTQYF
abundance: .
d_gene: TRBD2
j_gene: TRBJ2-3
v_gene: TRBV20-1

CDR3nt: TGTGCCAGCAGCCGGGTGGGGGAGGTCGAGCAGTACTTC
CDR3aa: CASSRVGEVEQYF
abundance: .
d_gene: .
j_gene: TRBJ2-7
v_gene: TRBV7-2

CDR3nt: TGCAGTGCTAGATCGGTAAACACTGAAGCTTTCTTT
CDR3aa: CSARSVNTEAFF
abundance: few
d_gene: .
j_gene: TRBJ1-1
v_gene: TRBV20-1

CDR3nt: TGTGCCAGCAGCTTGGCCGGGAGGGTGAGGAATGAGCAGTTCTTC
CDR3aa: CASSLAGRVRNEQFF
abundance: .
d_gene: TRBD2
j_gene: TRBJ2-1
v_gene: TRBV5-6

CDR3nt: TGCAGTGCTAGAGATGGGGGGGGGGGCACAGATACGCAGTATTTT
CDR3aa: CSARDGGGGTDTQYF
abundance: .
d_gene: TRBD2
j_gene: TRBJ2-3
v_gene: TRBV20-1

CDR3nt: TGCAGTGCTAGAGGGACAGGGGGCGGCTATGGCTACACCTTC
CDR3aa: CSARGTGGGYGYTF
abundance: few
d_gene: TRBD1
j_gene: TRBJ1-2
v_gene: TRBV20-1

CDR3nt: TGTGCCAGCAGTTTCGGCGACAGGACCACCGGGGAGCTGTTTTTT
CDR3aa: CASSFGDRTTGELFF
abundance: .
d_gene: .
j_gene: TRBJ2-2
v_gene: TRBV12-3/TRBV12-4

CDR3nt: TGTGCCACCACGTCAGGTTCGGAGTACACCTTC
CDR3aa: CATTSGSEYTF
abundance: .
d_gene: .
j_gene: TRBJ1-2
v_gene: TRBV18

CDR3nt: TGTGCCAGCACCCAGGGGGCACTAGCCAAAAACATTCAGTACTTC
CDR3aa: CASTQGALAKNIQYF
abundance: few
d_gene: TRBD1
j_gene: TRBJ2-4
v_gene: TRBV6-1

CDR3nt: TGTGCCAGCAGTTTAGTGAGTAACGGGCCCCAGCATTTT
CDR3aa: CASSLVSNGPQHF
abundance: .
d_gene: .
j_gene: TRBJ1-5
v_gene: TRBV12-3/TRBV12-4

CDR3nt: TGTGCCAGCAGCGCAGCAGGGGTCCCGTATGGCTACACCTTC
CDR3aa: CASSAAGVPYGYTF
abundance: .
d_gene: .
j_gene: TRBJ1-2
v_gene: TRBV5-5

CDR3nt: TGTGCCAGCATTCCAAGCCTCAATAACTATGGCTACACCTTC
CDR3aa: CASIPSLNNYGYTF
abundance: .
d_gene: .
j_gene: TRBJ1-2
v_gene: TRBV6-1

CDR3nt: TGCAGTGCTAGAGAAGGCGGGCGGGACCCTCTCTACGAGCAGTACTTC
CDR3aa: CSAREGGRDPLYEQYF
abundance: .
d_gene: .
j_gene: TRBJ2-7
v_gene: TRBV20-1

CDR3nt: TGTGCCAACCGGACCGGGACAGGGGATACCTACGAGCAGTACTTC
CDR3aa: CANRTGTGDTYEQYF
abundance: .
d_gene: TRBD1
j_gene: TRBJ2-7
v_gene: TRBV6-1

CDR3nt: TGTGCCAGCAGCTCTTATGCGCAGGGGTCTTATGAGGTGGATGAGCAGTTCTTC
CDR3aa: CASSSYAQGSYEVDEQFF
abundance: once
d_gene: .
j_gene: TRBJ2-1
v_gene: TRBV7-2

CDR3nt: TGTGCCAGCAGTTTACCATGGACAGGGAGGTATGAGCAGTACTTC
CDR3aa: CASSLPWTGRYEQYF
abundance: few
d_gene: TRBD1
j_gene: TRBJ2-7
v_gene: TRBV28

CDR3nt: TGTGCCAGCAGTGAATGGGACAGGGCGCCTGGAAACACCATATATTTT
CDR3aa: CASSEWDRAPGNTIYF
abundance: .
d_gene: TRBD1
j_gene: TRBJ1-3
v_gene: TRBV25-1

CDR3nt: TGCGCCAGCAGCACCAAATCGGGTACTGAAGCTTTCTTT
CDR3aa: CASSTKSGTEAFF
abundance: once
d_gene: .
j_gene: TRBJ1-1
v_gene: TRBV7-3

CDR3nt: TGTGCCAGCAGCTTAGTTGTGGGGGTAGACGAGCAGTACTTC
CDR3aa: CASSLVVGVDEQYF
abundance: few
d_gene: .
j_gene: TRBJ2-7
v_gene: TRBV7-2

CDR3nt: TGCGCCAGCAGCCAAGGTCGCGGGAGAGGCAATGAGCAGTACTTC
CDR3aa: CASSQGRGRGNEQYF
abundance: .
d_gene: TRBD2
j_gene: TRBJ2-7
v_gene: TRBV4-1

CDR3nt: TGTGCCAGCAGCCCCAACAGGGGTTCTAATTCACCCCTCCACTTT
CDR3aa: CASSPNRGSNSPLHF
abundance: few
d_gene: TRBD1
j_gene: TRBJ1-6
v_gene: TRBV3-1

CDR3nt: TGCGCCAACAGCCCGACTGAGGCAGGTCTCTACGAGCAGTACTTC
CDR3aa: CANSPTEAGLYEQYF
abundance: once
d_gene: .
j_gene: TRBJ2-7
v_gene: TRBV4-1

CDR3nt: TGTGCCAGCAAGCGACGGGAGGGGAACACCGGGGAGCTGTTTTTT
CDR3aa: CASKRREGNTGELFF
abundance: few
d_gene: TRBD2
j_gene: TRBJ2-2
v_gene: TRBV3-1

CDR3nt: TGTGCCAGCAGCTTCCCCCCCACAGGGGTGTTCTCCGGGGCCAACGTCCTGACTTTC
CDR3aa: CASSFPPTGVFSGANVLTF
abundance: .
d_gene: TRBD1
j_gene: TRBJ2-6
v_gene: TRBV7-6

CDR3nt: TGTGCCAGCAGGGGCCCCAGGGGGGGAACAGCAGGCTATGGCTACACCTTC
CDR3aa: CASRGPRGGTAGYGYTF
abundance: few
d_gene: TRBD1
j_gene: TRBJ1-2
v_gene: TRBV6-1

CDR3nt: TGCAGCGCAGAAGTTGGAGGTGTGGACACCGGGGAGCTGTTTTTT
CDR3aa: CSAEVGGVDTGELFF
abundance: few
d_gene: .
j_gene: TRBJ2-2
v_gene: TRBV29-1

CDR3nt: TGCAGTGCACTAGCGGGAGGATGGTCCTACGAGCAGTACTTC
CDR3aa: CSALAGGWSYEQYF
abundance: few
d_gene: TRBD2
j_gene: TRBJ2-7
v_gene: TRBV20-1

CDR3nt: TGCAGCGTCGTTGACTTCAGGATCTTGGGTACTGAAGCTTTCTTT
CDR3aa: CSVVDFRILGTEAFF
abundance: few
d_gene: .
j_gene: TRBJ1-1
v_gene: TRBV29-1

CDR3nt: TGTGCCAGCAGCAGAGCAGGGACTGAAGCTTTCTTT
CDR3aa: CASSRAGTEAFF
abundance: few
d_gene: .
j_gene: TRBJ1-1
v_gene: TRBV12-3/TRBV12-4

CDR3nt: TGTGCCAGCAGTCCAATACAGGGACGTGCCTCGGACACCATATATTTT
CDR3aa: CASSPIQGRASDTIYF
abundance: .
d_gene: .
j_gene: TRBJ1-3
v_gene: TRBV11-3

CDR3nt: TGCAGTGCTAGAGGATTTAACAGGGGGGAGACCCAGTACTTC
CDR3aa: CSARGFNRGETQYF
abundance: few
d_gene: TRBD1
j_gene: TRBJ2-5
v_gene: TRBV20-1

CDR3nt: TGTGCCATCAGTGTGGACAGGGGGTCCTACGAGCAGTACTTC
CDR3aa: CAISVDRGSYEQYF
abundance: many
d_gene: TRBD1
j_gene: TRBJ2-7
v_gene: TRBV10-3